The 16 T cell receptor beta chains given below trace back to one sample, sequenced in a study of lymphopenia after photon versus proton radiotherapy. Profiling relied on immunoSEQ multiplex PCR, and the TCRdb table lists in-frame clones only, not all of them. The sample lists 150,000 to 200,000 clones; about nine tenths were seen once. The sample here was peripheral blood, taken from a patient treated with photon-based radiotherapy. The receptors here all came from a man over 45 with gastric cancer.

This chain links TRBV6-1 with TRBJ2-1; D is unresolved. The CDR3 totals 11 residues. Germline-derived CDR1 and CDR2 are MNHNS and SASEGT. Trimming cost V 11 bases and J 8 bases, with 13 bases left between them. CDR3 loop: CACKSLDEQFF. CDR3 nucleotide sequence: TGTGCCTGCAAATCCCTCGATGAGCAGTTCTTC.

Of note for this clone: The sample has other DNA sequences that encode this CDR3 too. V usage is TRBV6-5 and J usage is TRBJ1-2; 7 bases are shared with TRBD1. V was pared by 8 bases and J by 5 bases, with 11 bases of the junction left unmatched. CDR3 length: 14 amino acids. The germline V gene encodes CDR1 MNHEY and CDR2 SVGAGI. The CDR3 loop reads CASSSRQGGYGYTF. For the CDR3, the DNA is TGTGCCAGCTCCAGTCGACAGGGAGGTTATGGCTACACCTTC.

The chain joins TRBV7-6 to TRBJ2-3; possible D gene TRBD2, 6 bases. Germline CDR1 reads SGHVS; CDR2 reads FNYEAQ. This CDR3 comprises 15 residues. Trimming left V 9 bases short and J 0 bases short, with 16 bases between. CDR3 coding DNA: TGTGCCAGTAGCGGAACCCAAACTAGCACAGATACGCAGTATTTT. Amino acid sequence: CASSGTQTSTDTQYF.

The chain has TRBV7-2 and TRBJ2-3; 11 bases align to TRBD2. The CDR3 length is 16 residues. V was clipped by 6 bases and J by 5 bases; unmatched bases: 10. CDR1 and CDR2 (germline): SGHTA, FQGNSA. The CDR3 nucleotides read TGTGCCAGCAGGACTTCTCTAGGACTAGCGGGAGATACGCAGTATTTT. It yields the protein CASRTSLGLAGDTQYF.

The rearrangement links TRBV19 to TRBJ2-7; D may be TRBD1 (6 bases). Trimming took off 2 bases at V and 0 bases at J, with 14 bases between the two ends. Germline V CDR1 and CDR2: LNHDA, SQIVND (reference sequence). The CDR3 is 16 amino acids. The DNA of the CDR3 is TGTGCCAGTAGTATACATAGGGGACAAACCTCCTACGAGCAGTACTTC. Residues: CASSIHRGQTSYEQYF.

This chain connects TRBV1 to TRBJ2-7; no DNA check was done on the table's D call, TRBD2. TRBV1 is designated a pseudogene. The CDR3 length is 16 residues. CDR3: CTSSQTSGRPTYEQYF. CDR3 nucleotide sequence: TGCACCAGCAGCCAGACTAGCGGGAGACCAACCTACGAGCAGTACTTC.

The chain uses TRBV7-9 and TRBJ2-7; D gene uncertain. The CDR3 contains 14 residues. Germline values: CDR1 SEHNR, CDR2 FQNEAQ (reference sequence). The germline V and J ends were trimmed by 5 bases and 3 bases, with 14 bases remaining between them. This chain's CDR3 is CASSPLDGLYEQYF. The CDR3 DNA follows: TGTGCCAGCAGCCCCTTAGACGGGCTCTACGAGCAGTACTTC. Full variable domain (rest looked up from reference TRBV7-9 and TRBJ2-7): DTGVSQNPRHKITKRGQNVTFRCDPISEHNRLYWYRQTLGQGPEFLTYFQNEAQLEKSRLLSDRFSAERPKGSFSTLEIQRTEQGDSAMYLCASSPLDGLYEQYFGPGTRLTVT.

The chain couples TRBV5-6 to TRBJ1-5; no reliable D call. This CDR3 contains 15 residues. Germline V CDR1 and CDR2: SGHDT, YYEEEE. The V end was cut by 4 bases, the J end by 0 bases, with 11 bases between. The CDR3 reads CASSPRRNSNQPQHF. The CDR3 nucleotides read TGTGCCAGCAGCCCCCGTAGGAATAGCAATCAGCCCCAGCATTTT.

This chain joins TRBV4-2 and TRBJ2-7; TRBD2 aligns across 11 bases. The CDR3 consists of 13 residues. J lost 10 bases, V lost 4 bases, and 6 bases had no gene match. The germline V gene encodes CDR1 LGHNA and CDR2 YNFKEQ. The chain's CDR3 is CASSPGLAVRQYF. CDR3 coding DNA: TGTGCCAGCAGCCCGGGACTAGCGGTACGCCAGTACTTC.

The chain employs TRBV7-2 and TRBJ2-2; TRBD1 matches at 11 bases. Germline assignment: CDR1 SGHTA and CDR2 FQGNSA. This CDR3 contains 16 residues. J lost 5 bases, V lost 2 bases, and 4 bases had no gene match. The CDR3 DNA reads as TGTGCCAGCAGCTTAAGAGGGACAGGGGGAACCGGGGAGCTGTTTTTT. As protein: CASSLRGTGGTGELFF.

The chain links TRBV19 to TRBJ2-5; possibly TRBD1 for D (6 bases). Deletions cut 9 bases from V and 6 bases from J, with 14 bases between. In germline, CDR1 is LNHDA, CDR2 SQIVND (reference sequence). This CDR3 has 12 amino acids. This CDR3 is CASGQSRKTQYF. CDR3 nucleotide sequence: TGTGCCAGCGGACAGTCGAGGAAGACCCAGTACTTC.

The chain links TRBV19 to TRBJ2-1; 8 positions match TRBD2. Unmatched junction bases numbered 13, after V lost 6 bases and J lost 0 bases. CDR1 and CDR2 (germline): LNHDA, SQIVND (reference sequence). The CDR3 spans 18 residues. For the CDR3, the DNA is TGTGCCAGTAGAGGGTTGGCGGGAGGAACTAGCTCCTACAATGAGCAGTTCTTC. Residues: CASRGLAGGTSSYNEQFF.

The chain has TRBV7-9 and TRBJ2-7; 13 nucleotides agree with TRBD2. The CDR3 contains 15 residues. Germline V gene data show CDR1 as SEHNR and CDR2 as FQNEAQ (reference sequence). Trimming removed 6 bases from V and 6 bases from J; junction bases left unmatched: 8. The CDR3: CASRHTSGRALEQYF. As DNA, the CDR3 is TGTGCCAGCAGACACACTAGCGGGAGGGCCCTCGAGCAGTACTTC.

The chain couples TRBV4-2 to TRBJ2-3; possibly TRBD2 for D (5 bases). V was cut by 4 bases and J by 2 bases, with 10 bases left in between. The CDR3 is 14 amino acids. CDR1 and CDR2 (germline): LGHNA, YNFKEQ. The CDR3 DNA follows: TGTGCCAGCAGCCTTTCCGGGGACACAGATACGCAGTATTTT. Translation gives CASSLSGDTDTQYF.

The CDR3 spells CASSYDRGERKETQYF. The CDR3 DNA is TGTGCCAGCAGTTACGACAGGGGAGAGCGTAAAGAGACCCAGTACTTC. J is TRBJ2-5 and V is TRBV27, with 8 bases matching TRBD1. Germline assignment: CDR1 MNHEY and CDR2 SMNVEV (reference sequence). The CDR3 loop spans 16 amino acids. J gave up 3 bases and V 4 bases, and 10 bases lay outside the gene matches.

V usage is TRBV5-6 and J usage is TRBJ1-5; TRBD1 might be the D (6 bases). The germline V gene encodes CDR1 SGHDT and CDR2 YYEEEE. V lost 0 bases, J lost 1 base, and 14 bases lay in between. The CDR3 has 17 amino acids. CDR3 nucleotide sequence: TGTGCCAGCAGCTTGGTACCTAACAGGGCGAGCAATCAGCCCCAGCATTTT. This codes for CASSLVPNRASNQPQHF.